This entry lists 9 T cell receptor beta chains sequenced from one sample in a study of CD8 T cells in Susac syndrome. An amount of RNA that ranged from roughly 0.45 to 1 ug was reverse transcribed with random hexamers. TCRdb fed the immunoSEQ multiplex PCR reads into MiXCR, producing one record per CDR3 protein. The table has some 300,000 distinct CDR3 sequences, around 85% seen once; the top ten hold 0.21%. What was sequenced was CD8+ T cells from PBMCs. The receptor set was obtained from a human donor with multiple sclerosis.

This clonotype was counted only a few times. The CDR3: CASSGLAVSYEQYF. The CDR3 nucleotides are TGTGCCAGCAGTGGACTAGCGGTGTCCTACGAGCAGTACTTC. The V and J genes are TRBV27 and TRBJ2-7; 10 nucleotides agree with TRBD2. Germline V gene data show CDR1 as MNHEY and CDR2 as SMNVEV (reference sequence). The CDR3 length is 14 residues. Trimming at V came to 5 bases and at J to 1 base, leaving 2 bases not matched to a gene.

This chain joins TRBV3-1 and TRBJ1-6, with a weak D call TRBD1 (5 bases). Trimming shortened V by 7 bases and J by 9 bases, and 19 bases separated the two germline ends. This CDR3 has 15 residues. The V gene's germline CDR1 is LGHDT and CDR2 YNNKEL (reference sequence). The CDR3 protein is CASKTHDSPGSPLHF. The CDR3 nucleotides are TGTGCCAGCAAGACGCACGACAGTCCCGGTTCACCCCTCCACTTT.

The gene calls are TRBV10-3 and TRBJ2-7; D is possibly TRBD2 (6 bases). Germline-derived CDR1 and CDR2 are ENHRY and SYGVKD. V was trimmed by 2 bases and J by 1 base, leaving 21 bases between them. CDR3 length equals 18 residues. The CDR3 DNA sequence: TGTGCCATCAGTGAGCCATCCCCGGGACTCTTGTCGTCCTACGAGCAGTACTTC. Protein product: CAISEPSPGLLSSYEQYF.

The genes are TRBV19 and TRBJ1-1, with D unresolved. The CDR3 contains 14 residues. V dropped 5 bases and J dropped 8 bases, with 18 bases sitting between them. CDR1 and CDR2 from the germline V gene are LNHDA and SQIVND (reference sequence). DNA of the CDR3: TGTGCCAGTAGTCCGAGACGGGCTTTCGGGGAAGCTTTCTTT. It codes for CASSPRRAFGEAFF.

Only one count was recorded for this clonotype. V usage is TRBV20-1 and J usage is TRBJ1-1; D remains ambiguous. Germline CDR1 DFQATT, CDR2 SNEGSKA (reference sequence). This CDR3 spans 11 amino acids. V shed 2 bases and J shed 6 bases, with 7 bases lying between them. The CDR3 spells CSARFRPEAFF. The CDR3 DNA reads as TGCAGTGCTAGATTCCGGCCTGAAGCTTTCTTT.

This chain links TRBV27 with TRBJ1-1; no clear D gene. The germline CDR1 and CDR2 sequences are MNHEY and SMNVEV (reference sequence). The CDR3 has 14 residues. V lost 4 bases, J lost 0 bases, and 9 bases lay in between. CDR3 amino acids: CASSSPQMNTEAFF. The CDR3 DNA is TGTGCCAGCAGTTCACCCCAGATGAACACTGAAGCTTTCTTT.

The CDR3 protein is CASSFSLTYEQYF. The CDR3 coding sequence is TGTGCCAGCAGTTTCTCTCTTACCTACGAGCAGTACTTC. This chain connects TRBV27 to TRBJ2-7; D ambiguous. The CDR3 covers 13 residues. The germline CDR1 and CDR2 sequences are MNHEY and SMNVEV (reference sequence). V shed 3 bases and J shed 2 bases, with 8 bases lying between them.

V and J are TRBV12-3 or TRBV12-4 and TRBJ1-2, with D perhaps TRBD1 (5 bases). Trimming cost V 0 bases and J 4 bases, with 18 bases left between them. This CDR3 has 17 residues. The CDR3 nucleotides are TGTGCCAGCAGTTTAGCGGGAGGGGTGGGGGATGGCTATGGCTACACCTTC. This gives the protein CASSLAGGVGDGYGYTF.

This sequence joins TRBV28 and TRBJ2-3; D is possibly TRBD2 (6 bases). This CDR3 region has 16 residues. Trimming pared 4 bases from V and 8 bases from J, leaving 22 bases between. CDR1 MDHEN and CDR2 SYDVKM come from the germline V gene. The CDR3 spells CASSSPRRAALATQYF. CDR3 sequence (DNA): TGTGCCAGCAGTTCCCCAAGGAGGGCGGCGTTGGCTACGCAGTATTTT. Full variable domain (remainder filled in from reference TRBV28 and TRBJ2-3): DVKVTQSSRYLVKRTGEKVFLECVQDMDHENMFWYRQDPGLGLRLIYFSYDVKMKEKGDIPEGYSVSREKKERFSLILESASTNQTSMYLCASSSPRRAALATQYFGPGTRLTVL.